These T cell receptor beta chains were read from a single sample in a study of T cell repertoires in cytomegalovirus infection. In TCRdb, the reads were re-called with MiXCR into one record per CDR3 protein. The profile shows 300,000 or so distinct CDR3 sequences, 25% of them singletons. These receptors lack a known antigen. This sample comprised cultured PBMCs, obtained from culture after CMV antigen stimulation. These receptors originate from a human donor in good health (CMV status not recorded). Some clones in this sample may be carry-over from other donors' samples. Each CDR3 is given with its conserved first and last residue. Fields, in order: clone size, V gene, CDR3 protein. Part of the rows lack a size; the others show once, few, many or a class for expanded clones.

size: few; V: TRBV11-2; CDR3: CASSSGAGQETQYF
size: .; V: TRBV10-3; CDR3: CAISASGKSSYNEQFF
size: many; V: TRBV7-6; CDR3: CASSLAQALASYNEQFF
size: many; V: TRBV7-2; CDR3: CASSPGGTYGYTF
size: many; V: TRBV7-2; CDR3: CASSLRQGATNEQFF
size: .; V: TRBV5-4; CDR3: CASSRTSSHEQYF
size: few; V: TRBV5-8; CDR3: CASSFEGRGKAFF
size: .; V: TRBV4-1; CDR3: CASSQGSASYEQYF
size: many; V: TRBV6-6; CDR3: CASSYPGKDYEQYF
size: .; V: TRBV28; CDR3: CASSSLRDPYF
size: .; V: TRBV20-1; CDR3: CSASRTANYEQYF
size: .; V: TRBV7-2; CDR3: CASSLRDRDGEQYF
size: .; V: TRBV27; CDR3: CASSLMGGVMRDRADTQYF
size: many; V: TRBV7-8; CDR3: CASSVWGFTGELFF
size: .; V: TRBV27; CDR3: CASSWGRDKIYEQYF
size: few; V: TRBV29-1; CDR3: CSFTWGLDQPQHF
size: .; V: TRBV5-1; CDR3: CASSLAASGNFYNEQFF
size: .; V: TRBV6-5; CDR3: CASSYTDTRSVHNEQFF
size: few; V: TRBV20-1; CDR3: CSAVLAGGPHNEQFF
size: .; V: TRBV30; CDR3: CAWSPGQGEKGTEAFF
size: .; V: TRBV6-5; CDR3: CASSRQGGSYNEQFF
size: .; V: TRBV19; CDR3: CASSRNGVYNEQFF
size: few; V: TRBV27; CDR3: CASSPRTAYSNQPQHF
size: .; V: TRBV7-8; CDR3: CASSPRERQFNEQFF
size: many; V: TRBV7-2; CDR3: CASSLVGFEYNEQFF
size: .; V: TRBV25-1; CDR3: CASTSGFPQETQYF
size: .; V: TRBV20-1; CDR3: CSALGGRGSYEQYF
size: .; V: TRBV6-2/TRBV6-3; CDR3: CASSFRTGANEQFF
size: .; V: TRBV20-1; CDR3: CSARVLAGVDEQFF
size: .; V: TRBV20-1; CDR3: CSAHSGLGGYTF
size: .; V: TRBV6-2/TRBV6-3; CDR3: CASSYSTSDTGELFF
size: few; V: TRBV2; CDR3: CATSGQGGQPQHF
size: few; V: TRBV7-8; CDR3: CASSGSGRGIGEQFF
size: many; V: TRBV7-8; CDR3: CASSFRGGNQETQYF
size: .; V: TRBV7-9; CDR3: CASSGLAGGNTDTQYF
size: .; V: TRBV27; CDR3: CASNPEGGSGDYNEQFF
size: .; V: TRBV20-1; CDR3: CSARLSGSPNEQFF
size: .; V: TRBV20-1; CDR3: CSAVGQGNTEAFF
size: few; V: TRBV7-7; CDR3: CASSQGHLDTQYF
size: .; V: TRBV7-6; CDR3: CASSPRLAGGQHSYEQYF
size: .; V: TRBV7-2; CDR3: CASSLEAGPRAKNIQYF
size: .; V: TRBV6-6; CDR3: CASTSPAATGELFF
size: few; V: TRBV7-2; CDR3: CASTLVREKLFF
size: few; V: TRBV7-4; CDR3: CASSSGQLPSFF
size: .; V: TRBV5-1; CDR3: CASSPRAGWGDNEQFF
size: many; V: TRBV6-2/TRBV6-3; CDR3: CASSRGVNRDTGETQYF